Below, 11 T cell receptor beta chains from the same sample are listed, as sequenced in a study of regulatory T cells in long-lasting Graves disease. HTBI primers from iRepertoire and Arm-PCR of CDR3 regions yielded the TCR beta libraries. In TCRdb, the multiplex PCR reads were re-called with MiXCR into one record per CDR3 protein. The sample records 350,000 to 500,000 distinct CDR3 sequences, around 23% being singletons. Regarding time point: persistent/refractory GD, antithyroid drugs over 5 years with positive TRAb. Making the TCR library involved RNA that had been extracted from PBMCs. The source was peripheral blood mononuclear cells (PBMCs), collected when the disease was refractory, from a patient treated with antithyroid drugs. The receptor set was obtained from a female donor with Graves disease.

This clonotype was counted ten times or more. The chain uses TRBV28 and TRBJ1-6, with D hard to call. Trimming pared 5 bases from V and 7 bases from J, leaving 12 bases between. This CDR3 spans 14 amino acids. Germline V lookup: CDR1 MDHEN, CDR2 SYDVKM. The CDR3 coding sequence is TGTGCCAGCAGTCTACACGTATACAATTCACCCCTCCACTTT. As protein: CASSLHVYNSPLHF.

V gene TRBV4-2 combines with J gene TRBJ2-7; the D gene is possibly TRBD1 (5 bases). Trimming cost V 0 bases and J 0 bases, with 9 bases left between them. Germline V gene sequence: CDR1 LGHNA, CDR2 YNFKEQ. This CDR3 spans 15 amino acids. CDR3 nucleotides: TGTGCCAGCAGCCAAGATGTAGACAGCTCCTACGAGCAGTACTTC. Translation gives CASSQDVDSSYEQYF.

At least ten counts were recorded for this clonotype. The genes are TRBV5-1 and TRBJ2-2; D is ambiguous. Trimming took 4 bases from V and 1 from J, leaving 11 bases between them. Germline values: CDR1 SGHRS, CDR2 YFSETQ. This CDR3 comprises 15 residues. CDR3 sequence reads: CASSPTSVNTGELFF. CDR3 in DNA: TGCGCCAGCAGCCCGACCTCTGTGAACACCGGGGAGCTGTTTTTT.

The CDR3 sequence is CASTAGTGSTDNEQFF. CDR3 in DNA: TGCGCCAGCACCGCTGGGACAGGGAGCACTGACAATGAGCAGTTCTTC. The chain combines TRBV5-1 with TRBJ2-1, with 9 bases fitting TRBD1. The CDR3 sequence is 16 residues long. Trimming cost V 6 bases and J 5 bases; bases outside gene matches: 12. Germline CDR1 reads SGHRS; CDR2 reads YFSETQ.

This clonotype showed up just a few times. The CDR3: CASSQPQGSGTQYF. CDR3 coding DNA: TGCGCCAGCAGCCAGCCTCAGGGGTCGGGGACCCAGTACTTC. V and J are TRBV4-1 and TRBJ2-5; a weak D match, TRBD1 (6 bases). Germline values: CDR1 MGHRA, CDR2 YSYEKL. Trimming cost V 3 bases and J 7 bases, with 15 bases left between them. The CDR3 length is 14 residues.

A few counts support this clonotype. The chain couples TRBV30 to TRBJ2-7; TRBD1 aligns across 7 bases. CDR1 is GTSNPN and CDR2 is SVGIG in the germline V gene (reference sequence). After removal of 0 bases from V and 3 bases from J, the junction contained 14 bases not matched to a gene. CDR3 length: 17 residues. DNA for the CDR3: TGTGCCTGGAGTGTACCCACTCTGAGCCGGGACAGCTACGAGCAGTACTTC. This codes for CAWSVPTLSRDSYEQYF.

This clonotype was counted at least ten times. The chain is built from TRBV5-1 and TRBJ2-4; 7 positions match TRBD1. CDR3 length: 14 amino acids. Germline CDR1 is SGHRS and CDR2 is YFSETQ. V shed 4 bases and J 4 bases; nucleotides not matched to a gene: 5. The CDR3 loop reads CASSVGTVKNIQYF. The CDR3 DNA reads TGCGCCAGCAGCGTAGGGACAGTAAAAAACATTCAGTACTTC.

The V gene is TRBV12-3 or TRBV12-4, the J gene TRBJ1-1; D ambiguous. V lost 2 bases, J lost 7 bases, and 5 bases lay in between. There are 11 residues in the CDR3. DNA of the CDR3: TGTGCCAGCAGTTTATTGGGTGAAGCTTTCTTT. This codes for CASSLLGEAFF.

This rearrangement joins TRBV7-6 to TRBJ1-6; no firm D call. V shed 2 bases and J shed 11 bases, with 19 bases lying between them. There are 16 residues in the CDR3. The V gene's germline CDR1 is SGHVS and CDR2 FNYEAQ. CDR3 sequence reads: CASSLTVGADRAPLHF. The CDR3 DNA follows: TGTGCCAGCAGCTTAACGGTGGGCGCGGATAGGGCACCCCTCCACTTT.

The chain joins TRBV29-1 to TRBJ2-2; TRBD1 might be the D (5 bases). Germline loops: CDR1 SQVTM, CDR2 ANQGSEA. This CDR3 has 12 amino acids. V dropped 8 bases and J dropped 6 bases, with 13 bases sitting between them. CDR3 in DNA: TGCAGCTCCCAGGGTTTCGCCGGGGAGCTGTTTTTT. Its translation is CSSQGFAGELFF.

This clonotype was seen at least ten times. The chain employs TRBV20-1 and TRBJ1-2, with 7 bases identical to TRBD1. The CDR3 covers 14 residues. V dropped 5 bases and J dropped 4; count of bases not matched to a gene: 10. Germline CDR1 is DFQATT and CDR2 is SNEGSKA (reference sequence). CDR3 sequence reads: CSAARQGYGYGYTF. DNA for the CDR3: TGCAGTGCTGCCCGACAGGGCTATGGCTATGGCTACACCTTC.